The sequence of this TCR beta chain was determined in a study of T cell repertoires in cytomegalovirus infection. Study as a whole: Selected CMV epitopes included recently identified HLA-C-restricted ones as well as well-studied HLA-B-restricted ones. Carrying CMV and the relevant HLA type showed in public TCR beta signatures.

TCRdb called the reads again in MiXCR, with one record for every CDR3 protein. Of 110,000 or so distinct CDR3 sequences in the sample, roughly 30% were seen once. This CDR3 is 18 amino acids long. V gave up 0 bases and J gave up 1 base; unmatched junction bases: 8. Germline values: CDR1 SNHLY, CDR2 FYNNEI. The sample holds a few counts of this clonotype. Its antigen is unidentified. Study-wide findings and caveats: Identification of carriers of CMV plus the relevant HLA was performed using cumulative public TCR beta family frequency. HLA-C-restricted CMV clonotypes gave the most frequent clonotype in two of eight donors.

The chain uses TRBV2 and TRBJ2-1; 8 bases align to TRBD2. The clonotype was recovered from a human donor in good health (CMV status not recorded). Some clones in this sample may be carry-over from other donors' samples. The sample in question was CD8+ T cells from cultured PBMCs, obtained from culture after CMV antigen stimulation. CDR3 region: CASSEARTSGRSYNEQFF. The CDR3 region has the DNA TGTGCCAGCAGTGAAGCGCGTACTAGCGGTCGTTCCTACAATGAGCAGTTCTTC.